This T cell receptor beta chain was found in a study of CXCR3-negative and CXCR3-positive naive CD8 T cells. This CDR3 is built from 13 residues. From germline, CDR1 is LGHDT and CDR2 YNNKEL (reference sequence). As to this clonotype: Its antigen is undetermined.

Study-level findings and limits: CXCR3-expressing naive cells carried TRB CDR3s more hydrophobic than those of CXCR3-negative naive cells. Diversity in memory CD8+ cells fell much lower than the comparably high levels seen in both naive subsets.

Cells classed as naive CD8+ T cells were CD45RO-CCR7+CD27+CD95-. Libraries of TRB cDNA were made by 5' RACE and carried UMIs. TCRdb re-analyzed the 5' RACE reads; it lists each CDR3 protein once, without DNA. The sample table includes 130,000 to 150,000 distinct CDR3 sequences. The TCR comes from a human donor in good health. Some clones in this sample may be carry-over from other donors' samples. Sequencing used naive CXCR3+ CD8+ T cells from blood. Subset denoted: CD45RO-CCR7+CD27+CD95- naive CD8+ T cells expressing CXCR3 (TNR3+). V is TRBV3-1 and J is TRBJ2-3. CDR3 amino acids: CASSQVHPDTQYF.